This T cell receptor (beta chain) was captured in a study of cytomegalovirus exposure and HLA in healthy donors. 60 Vbeta and 13 Jbeta primers were used in PCR. TCRdb keeps only in-frame clones here, not all; method: immunoSEQ multiplex PCR. The sample consists of 150,000 to 200,000 clones, around 74% of them appearing once. Points on this clone: Its antigen is unknown.

Study observations and caveats: Differences between HLA loci emerged in a later analysis of TCR association rates, with DRB1 most and HLA-C fewest.

The CDR3 consists of 14 residues. Germline CDR1 and CDR2: MDHEN and SYDVKM. V lost 5 bases and J lost 4; bases outside the gene matches: 5. The V and J genes are TRBV28 and TRBJ2-1; 7 nucleotides align to TRBD2. This clonotype was sampled from a male donor in good health and CMV-seronegative. Sequencing was carried out using PBMCs. The CDR3 DNA sequence: TGTGCCAGCAGTCCATCTAGCGGATACAATGAGCAGTTCTTC. Translation: CASSPSSGYNEQFF.